The rows below give T cell receptor beta chains drawn from one sample of a study of patients and donors after allogeneic stem cell transplantation. TCRdb redid the calling of the RT-PCR reads with MiXCR, one entry per CDR3 protein. The data show roughly 880,000 distinct CDR3 sequences, 18% seen once. Sequences were obtained from blood, either unsorted or a sorted T cell fraction (not recorded which). The source of these receptors is a human donor who was either an allogeneic HSCT recipient or a stem cell or donor lymphocyte infusion donor (not recorded which). It is not recorded whose cells these are; they may come from a transplant donor. Both conserved end residues are part of each CDR3. The order of the fields is J gene, D gene, clone size, V gene, CDR3 DNA, CDR3 protein. A D gene is named only where the DNA matches it firmly. Expanded clones get a size class; other rows say once, few or many, or leave the size out.

J: TRBJ2-1
D: NA
size: NA
V: TRBV11-2
DNA: TGTGCCAGCAGCTTAGAGGGCCGAACCTACAATGAGCAGTTCTTC
CDR3: CASSLEGRTYNEQFF

J: TRBJ1-2
D: NA
size: NA
V: TRBV28
DNA: TGTGCCAGCAGGCAACGGGACACATTTTATGGCTACACCTTC
CDR3: CASRQRDTFYGYTF

J: TRBJ2-1
D: TRBD2
size: few
V: TRBV12-3/TRBV12-4
DNA: TGTGCCAGCAGTTGGGCTAGCGGGGGGGCGGTGTTCTTC
CDR3: CASSWASGGAVFF

J: TRBJ2-7
D: NA
size: NA
V: TRBV15
DNA: TGTGCCACCAGCATCCGCCCCTCGGACGAGCAGTACTTC
CDR3: CATSIRPSDEQYF

J: TRBJ2-3
D: NA
size: NA
V: TRBV5-1
DNA: TGCGCCAGCAGCTTGGTGGGTGGGGTCGACAGTTCCCCAGATACGCAGTATTTT
CDR3: CASSLVGGVDSSPDTQYF

J: TRBJ2-1
D: TRBD2
size: few
V: TRBV6-2/TRBV6-3
DNA: TGTGCCAGCAAGTTAGTCGGACTAGCTGGCGATGAGCAGTTCTTC
CDR3: CASKLVGLAGDEQFF

J: TRBJ1-1
D: NA
size: NA
V: TRBV10-3
DNA: TGTGCCATCAAAACAGGGATCGCCGCTTTCTTT
CDR3: CAIKTGIAAFF

J: TRBJ1-2
D: NA
size: once
V: TRBV20-1
DNA: TGCAGTGCTAGGCAGGGGTTTGACACCGCTTGGGGTGGCTACACCTTC
CDR3: CSARQGFDTAWGGYTF

J: TRBJ1-1
D: TRBD1
size: NA
V: TRBV11-1
DNA: TGTGCCAGCAGCCTATCCGGGACAGGGATTGAAGCTTTCTTT
CDR3: CASSLSGTGIEAFF

J: TRBJ2-3
D: NA
size: few
V: TRBV27
DNA: TGTGCCAGCAGCAATGTCAGGATCGATACGCAGTATTTT
CDR3: CASSNVRIDTQYF

J: TRBJ2-7
D: NA
size: few
V: TRBV2
DNA: TGTGCCAGCAGTTCCCTACATGGCGGGGAGCAGTACTTC
CDR3: CASSSLHGGEQYF

J: TRBJ1-3
D: TRBD1
size: NA
V: TRBV6-1
DNA: TGTGCCAGCAGTGAAGCTTCAGGGGGAGGGTCTGGAAACACCATATATTTT
CDR3: CASSEASGGGSGNTIYF

J: TRBJ2-7
D: NA
size: NA
V: TRBV5-1
DNA: TGCGCCAGCAGCTTGGCCCCGACAACGTACGAGCAGTACTTC
CDR3: CASSLAPTTYEQYF

J: TRBJ1-1
D: NA
size: many
V: TRBV29-1
DNA: TGCAGCGTAAGGGGAGGAGCTGAAGCTTTCTTT
CDR3: CSVRGGAEAFF

J: TRBJ1-5
D: TRBD1
size: few
V: TRBV6-5
DNA: TGTGCCAGCAGTTACCCGGGACAGGGTAATCAGCCCCAGCATTTT
CDR3: CASSYPGQGNQPQHF

J: TRBJ2-7
D: NA
size: few
V: TRBV6-5
DNA: TGTGCCAGCAGTTACTCAAGGGAGTCCCCTTACGAGCAGTACTTC
CDR3: CASSYSRESPYEQYF

J: TRBJ2-6
D: NA
size: many
V: TRBV29-1
DNA: TGCAGCGTTGAAGAAGGGGGAACTGGGGCCAACGTCCTGACTTTC
CDR3: CSVEEGGTGANVLTF

J: TRBJ1-1
D: NA
size: few
V: TRBV27
DNA: TGTGCCAGCAGCCAAATAACCGGGACCACAGCTTTCTTT
CDR3: CASSQITGTTAFF

J: TRBJ2-7
D: NA
size: few
V: TRBV12-3/TRBV12-4
DNA: TGTGCCAGCAGAAAAGAGTACGAGCAGTACTTC
CDR3: CASRKEYEQYF

J: TRBJ1-1
D: TRBD1
size: NA
V: TRBV5-1
DNA: TGCGCCAGCAGCTTGGAGTTTGCCAGGGGGAATACTGAAGCTTTCTTT
CDR3: CASSLEFARGNTEAFF

J: TRBJ2-1
D: NA
size: NA
V: TRBV20-1
DNA: TGCAGTGCTAGATCTGCGGTTTTACATGAGCAGTTCTTC
CDR3: CSARSAVLHEQFF

J: TRBJ1-6
D: NA
size: few
V: TRBV11-2
DNA: TGTGCCAGCAGCTTAGGACCCCAGGACCTCACCTCTAATTCACCCCTCCACTTT
CDR3: CASSLGPQDLTSNSPLHF

J: TRBJ1-1
D: NA
size: few
V: TRBV2
DNA: TGTGCCAGCAGTGAGGGGGGCCTGGGCACTGAAGCTTTCTTT
CDR3: CASSEGGLGTEAFF

J: TRBJ2-2
D: NA
size: few
V: TRBV4-3
DNA: TGCGCCAGCAGCCCTGGGACCTTACACACCGGGGAGCTGTTTTTT
CDR3: CASSPGTLHTGELFF

J: TRBJ2-3
D: NA
size: few
V: TRBV2
DNA: TGTGCCAGCAGGAAGAACCCCGGGACTTCAGATACGCAGTATTTT
CDR3: CASRKNPGTSDTQYF

J: TRBJ2-7
D: NA
size: few
V: TRBV7-7
DNA: TGTGCTAGCAGCTTATATGAGGGATCCTACGAGCAGTACTTC
CDR3: CASSLYEGSYEQYF

J: TRBJ1-2
D: NA
size: many
V: TRBV12-3/TRBV12-4
DNA: TGTGCCAGCAGCCCAGGGGTCTATGGCTACACCTTC
CDR3: CASSPGVYGYTF

J: TRBJ2-7
D: TRBD1
size: few
V: TRBV12-3/TRBV12-4
DNA: TGTGCCAGCAGTTGGATCGCCGGGACAGGGAACGACGAGCAGTACTTC
CDR3: CASSWIAGTGNDEQYF

J: TRBJ2-1
D: NA
size: many
V: TRBV6-2/TRBV6-3
DNA: TGTGCCAGCAGTTCCAGGGTTTCGAGTTACAATGAGCAGTTCTTC
CDR3: CASSSRVSSYNEQFF

J: TRBJ2-5
D: NA
size: few
V: TRBV5-5
DNA: TGTGCCAGCAGCTTGGCCCGGGGCAGGTTCTCCGGGGAGACCCAGTACTTC
CDR3: CASSLARGRFSGETQYF

J: TRBJ2-7
D: TRBD1
size: few
V: TRBV10-3
DNA: TGTGCCATCAGCCGGGACAGAAACGAGCAGTACTTC
CDR3: CAISRDRNEQYF

J: TRBJ2-2
D: NA
size: NA
V: TRBV20-1
DNA: TGCAGTGCGAGGGAGGGGGGGCGCGATTCCGGGGAGCTGTTTTTT
CDR3: CSAREGGRDSGELFF